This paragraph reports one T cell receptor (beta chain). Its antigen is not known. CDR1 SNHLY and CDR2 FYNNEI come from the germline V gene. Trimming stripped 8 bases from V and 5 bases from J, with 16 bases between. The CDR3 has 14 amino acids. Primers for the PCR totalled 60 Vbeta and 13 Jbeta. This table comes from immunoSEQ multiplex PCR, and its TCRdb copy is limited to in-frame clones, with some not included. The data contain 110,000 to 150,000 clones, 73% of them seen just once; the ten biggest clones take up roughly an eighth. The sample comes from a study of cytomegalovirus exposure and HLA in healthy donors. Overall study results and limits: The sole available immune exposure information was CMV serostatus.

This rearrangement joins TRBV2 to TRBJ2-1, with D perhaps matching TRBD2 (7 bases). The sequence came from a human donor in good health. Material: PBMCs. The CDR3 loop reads CASPGGRVHNEQFF. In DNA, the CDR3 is TGTGCCAGCCCGGGGGGCAGGGTCCACAATGAGCAGTTCTTC. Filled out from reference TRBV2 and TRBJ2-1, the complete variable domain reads EPEVTQTPSHQVTQMGQEVILRCVPISNHLYFYWYRQILGQKVEFLVSFYNNEISEKSEIFDDQFSVERPDGSNFTLKIRSTKLEDSAMYFCASPGGRVHNEQFFGPGTRLTVL.